Below are 15 T cell receptor beta chains sequenced from a single sample in a study of blood T cell repertoires in COVID-19. Assay used: immunoSEQ multiplex PCR; TCRdb lists only in-frame clones, some missing. The repertoire consists of 75,000 to 100,000 clones, with 87% occurring once and the leading ten covering about 5%. Sequencing was done on a sample of peripheral blood. The receptor set was obtained from an elderly woman with acute or convalescent COVID-19.

V usage is TRBV19 and J usage is TRBJ2-2, with 9 positions matching TRBD1. V dropped 4 bases and J dropped 4; count of bases not matched to a gene: 7. This CDR3 comprises 16 residues. Per the germline V gene, CDR1 is LNHDA and CDR2 is SQIVND (reference sequence). CDR3 bases: TGTGCCAGTAGTAAGAGTCCGGGACAGGGCACCGGGGAGCTGTTTTTT. Its protein is CASSKSPGQGTGELFF.

This sequence joins TRBV5-1 and TRBJ1-1; 8 bases map to TRBD1. V gave up 0 bases and J gave up 1 base; unmatched junction bases: 2. This CDR3 has 15 amino acids. The germline V gene has CDR1 SGHRS and CDR2 YFSETQ. This chain's CDR3 is CASSLGGTGNTEAFF. In nucleotides, the CDR3 is TGCGCCAGCAGCTTGGGTGGGACAGGGAACACTGAAGCTTTCTTT.

J is TRBJ2-3 and V is TRBV7-9; possible D gene TRBD2, 6 bases. Trimming pared 6 bases from V and 4 bases from J, leaving 17 bases between. The CDR3 spans 15 residues. Germline CDR1 SEHNR, CDR2 FQNEAQ (reference sequence). For the CDR3, the DNA is TGTGCCAGCAGTCCTCTCGGGGGTCGGGCAGATACGCAGTATTTT. Its protein is CASSPLGGRADTQYF.

This clone has a handful of counts. V is TRBV6-5 and J is TRBJ1-1; 7 nucleotides align to TRBD1. The CDR3 consists of 13 residues. Germline CDR1 MNHEY, CDR2 SVGAGI. J gave up 5 bases and V 7 bases, and 7 bases lay outside the gene matches. This CDR3 reads CASTDRVRTEAFF. The CDR3 DNA is TGTGCCAGCACCGACAGGGTCAGGACTGAAGCTTTCTTT.

The chain is built from TRBV7-2 and TRBJ1-2; weak D call: TRBD1 (6 bases). V dropped 3 bases and J dropped 6 bases, with 23 bases sitting between them. The CDR3 has 17 amino acids. The V gene's germline CDR1 is SGHTA and CDR2 FQGNSA. Here the CDR3 DNA reads TGTGCCAGCAGCTTTGATTCCAGCGGGGGCTATACGGATGGCTACACCTTC. Translated, it gives CASSFDSSGGYTDGYTF.

The chain combines TRBV20-1 with TRBJ1-4, with a tentative D call TRBD1 (6 bases). Germline assignment: CDR1 DFQATT and CDR2 SNEGSKA (reference sequence). The length of the CDR3 is 18 residues. The V and J ends lost 3 bases and 0 bases respectively, with 20 bases between them. CDR3 amino acids: CSASMPRGRFATNEKLFF. The CDR3, as DNA: TGCAGTGCTAGTATGCCCAGGGGAAGATTTGCAACTAATGAAAAACTGTTTTTT.

The chain joins TRBV27 to TRBJ1-2; 7 bases map to TRBD1. The germline V gene has CDR1 MNHEY and CDR2 SMNVEV (reference sequence). V shed 6 bases, J shed 12 bases, and the junction held 13 bases outside the gene matches. The CDR3 is made up of 13 amino acids. The DNA of the CDR3 is TGTGCCAGCAGGAGCGAGGGACAGTTTTTCAACACCTTC. It is translated as CASRSEGQFFNTF.

The chain employs TRBV5-1 and TRBJ2-2; 7 bases agree with TRBD1. J was trimmed by 7 bases and V by 0 bases; bases with no gene match: 6. CDR3 size: 15 residues. CDR1 is SGHRS and CDR2 is YFSETQ in the germline V gene. CDR3 loop: CASSLDGPGGGELFF. In nucleotides, the CDR3 is TGCGCCAGCAGCTTGGATGGTCCAGGGGGCGGGGAGCTGTTTTTT.

The chain couples TRBV3-1 (or the pseudogene TRBV3-2) to TRBJ2-7, with 15 bases identical to TRBD2. The CDR3 consists of 20 residues. The germline V gene encodes CDR1 LGHDT and CDR2 YNNKEL (reference sequence). Trimming cost V 1 base and J 3 bases; bases outside gene matches: 13. CDR3 in amino acids: CASSQVLRGLAGGIGYEQYF. The CDR3 DNA sequence: TGTGCCAGCAGCCAAGTCCTGCGAGGACTAGCGGGAGGGATAGGCTACGAGCAGTACTTC.

This clone was recorded once. The chain links TRBV5-1 to TRBJ2-5; D is perhaps TRBD2 (5 bases). This CDR3 contains 15 residues. Trimming removed 0 bases at V and 9 bases at J, with 18 bases between. Germline V lookup: CDR1 SGHRS, CDR2 YFSETQ. The CDR3 DNA reads TGCGCCAGCAGCTTGGGGACTTTGGGCGGGCAGCCCCAGTACTTC. Its protein is CASSLGTLGGQPQYF.

This clone occurred once. The J gene is TRBJ2-7, the V gene TRBV11-2; 14 nucleotides agree with TRBD2. Trimming removed 5 bases from V and 6 bases from J; junction bases left unmatched: 6. CDR1 is SGHAT, CDR2 FQNNGV, per germline. The CDR3 is 15 amino acids. DNA for the CDR3: TGTGCCAGCAGCCCGCCGGGACTAGCGGGAGTCGAGCAGTACTTC. Amino acid sequence: CASSPPGLAGVEQYF.

V is TRBV2 and J is TRBJ2-5; a weak D match, TRBD1 (5 bases). The CDR3 totals 13 residues. Germline loops: CDR1 SNHLY, CDR2 FYNNEI. V shed 6 bases and J shed 2 bases, with 10 bases lying between them. In DNA, the CDR3 is TGTGCCAGCAGGGACAAGGGACAAGAGACCCAGTACTTC. As protein: CASRDKGQETQYF.

The table lists this clone with a few counts. The chain employs TRBV6-5 and TRBJ2-2; 7 positions agree with TRBD2. Unmatched junction bases numbered 3, after V lost 7 bases and J lost 1 base. The CDR3 runs 14 residues. The V gene's germline CDR1 is MNHEY and CDR2 SVGAGI. CDR3 sequence reads: CASKERGNTGELFF. CDR3 DNA sequence: TGTGCCAGCAAAGAGCGGGGGAACACCGGGGAGCTGTTTTTT.

This clone showed up just once. The V and J genes are TRBV9 and TRBJ1-4, with 11 bases aligning to TRBD1. J lost 5 bases, V lost 3 bases, and 3 bases had no gene match. The CDR3 length is 15 residues. The germline gives CDR1 SGDLS, CDR2 YYNGEE. This CDR3 reads CASSGRTGGNEKLFF. The CDR3 bases are TGTGCCAGCAGCGGACGGACAGGGGGCAATGAAAAACTGTTTTTT.

Only one count was recorded for this clone. The DNA for the CDR3 is TGCGCCAGCAGCCCCCGGGGGAGGACTAACACTGAAGCTTTCTTT. Its translation is CASSPRGRTNTEAFF. This rearrangement joins TRBV5-1 to TRBJ1-1, with a tentative D call TRBD1 (5 bases). CDR1 and CDR2 from the germline V gene are SGHRS and YFSETQ. Trimming left V 4 bases short and J 2 bases short, with 15 bases between. This CDR3 region has 15 residues.